What follows are 8 T cell receptor beta chains derived from one specimen sequenced in a study of blood T cells in healthy people across ages. A second PCR of 7 to 11 cycles used a sample-barcoded 5' primer and a J-beta primer mix. MiXCR was run by TCRdb on the 5' RACE reads, yielding one entry per CDR3 protein. The sample includes about 800,000 distinct CDR3 sequences, 20% to 25% of them seen just once. The same sample was also studied in work on T cells of mothers and their children.

The specimen was blood. These receptors were collected from a boy younger than 18 in good health.

This clonotype has a handful of counts. The rearrangement uses TRBV20-1 and TRBJ2-7, with TRBD2 identical over 8 bases. V trimming: 4 bases; J trimming: 9 bases; junction bases outside the gene matches: 11. The CDR3 length is 13 residues. Germline V CDR1 and CDR2: DFQATT, SNEGSKA (reference sequence). The DNA of the CDR3 is TGCAGTGCTACCTTAGCGGGGAGTAGCGGGCAGTACTTC. This gives the protein CSATLAGSSGQYF.

This chain connects TRBV9 to TRBJ1-2; D not certain. The CDR3 spans 12 residues. CDR1 and CDR2 (germline): SGDLS, YYNGEE. Trimming removed 2 bases at V and 8 bases at J, with 10 bases between. The CDR3 region is CASSVQSSGYTF. CDR3 nucleotides: TGTGCCAGCAGCGTTCAGTCAAGCGGCTACACCTTC.

Only a few counts were recorded for this clonotype. The chain joins TRBV19 to TRBJ1-1; tentatively, D is TRBD1 (6 bases). This CDR3 comprises 15 residues. V lost 3 bases and J 4 bases, leaving 15 bases between the germline ends. Germline CDR1 LNHDA, CDR2 SQIVND (reference sequence). The CDR3 DNA sequence: TGTGCCAGTAGTATGGTCAGAACAGGGTTCACTGAAGCTTTCTTT. Translating gives CASSMVRTGFTEAFF.

This clonotype has a handful of counts. The chain is built from TRBV20-1 and TRBJ2-7, with 8 bases fitting TRBD1. Germline V gene lookup returns CDR1 DFQATT and CDR2 SNEGSKA (reference sequence). V was clipped by 1 base and J by 4 bases; unmatched bases: 6. The CDR3 extends over 14 amino acids. This CDR3 reads CSARAAGGQYEQYF. CDR3 nucleotides: TGCAGTGCTAGAGCGGCAGGGGGCCAATACGAGCAGTACTTC.

This clonotype was seen a handful of times. The chain employs TRBV18 and TRBJ2-1, with 9 bases aligning to TRBD2. Per germline, CDR1 KGHSH and CDR2 LQKENI. The CDR3 spans 16 residues. The J segment lost 3 bases and the V segment lost 2 bases, leaving 5 bases of the junction unmatched. CDR3 sequence: CASSPATSGYYNEQFF. The CDR3 DNA reads as TGTGCCAGCTCACCAGCGACTAGCGGATACTACAATGAGCAGTTCTTC.

The V call is TRBV20-1, the J call TRBJ2-1, with TRBD2 identical over 9 bases. This CDR3 has 16 amino acids. Germline V CDR1 and CDR2: DFQATT, SNEGSKA (reference sequence). The V gene end was trimmed by 0 bases and the J gene end by 0 bases; junction bases not matched to a gene: 3. The CDR3 sequence is CSARDLAGNSYNEQFF. The CDR3 bases are TGCAGTGCTAGAGACCTAGCGGGAAACTCCTACAATGAGCAGTTCTTC.

This clonotype was seen a handful of times. The V call is TRBV13, the J call TRBJ2-3; 7 bases line up with TRBD1. This CDR3 has 17 residues. V lost 7 bases to trimming and J lost 1 base; unmatched junction nucleotides: 14. Looked up from germline, CDR1 is PRHDT and CDR2 is FYEKMQ (reference sequence). CDR3 coding DNA: TGTGCCAGCACCCACCTCCAACAGGGGTTGGGCACAGATACGCAGTATTTT. Protein sequence: CASTHLQQGLGTDTQYF.

The rearrangement links TRBV4-3 to TRBJ1-4, with TRBD1 as a possible D gene (6 bases). V lost 0 bases, J lost 5 bases, and 16 bases lay in between. Germline assignment: CDR1 LGHNA and CDR2 YSLEER. The CDR3 is made up of 17 amino acids. The CDR3 bases are TGCGCCAGCAGCCAAGATGGTGGGGGGCCCCTAAATGAAAAACTGTTTTTT. It is translated as CASSQDGGGPLNEKLFF.